The 2 T cell receptor beta chains listed next were all sequenced from one sample in a study of blood T cell repertoires in COVID-19. Profiled with immunoSEQ multiplex PCR; TCRdb holds only in-frame clones, not every one. The sample yields about 170,000 clones, 82% seen once. Material for sequencing was peripheral blood. The source is a woman older than 75 with active or convalescent COVID-19.

The rearrangement joins TRBV10-3 to TRBJ2-7; D might be TRBD2 (6 bases). Between the trimmed V and J ends, which lost 9 bases and 0 bases, there was a span of 12 bases. The CDR3 is 13 amino acids. The germline gives CDR1 ENHRY, CDR2 SYGVKD. CDR3 residues: CAIADYISYEQYF. CDR3 sequence (DNA): TGTGCCATAGCGGACTACATCTCCTACGAGCAGTACTTC.

The CDR3 sequence is CASSFWGRITDTQYF. For the CDR3, the DNA is TGTGCCAGCAGTTTCTGGGGGCGAATCACAGATACGCAGTATTTT. The chain recombines TRBV27 with TRBJ2-3; possibly TRBD1 for D (6 bases). Trimming removed 3 bases from V and 2 bases from J, with 12 bases in between. The CDR3 is 15 residues long. The germline CDR1 and CDR2 sequences are MNHEY and SMNVEV (reference sequence).